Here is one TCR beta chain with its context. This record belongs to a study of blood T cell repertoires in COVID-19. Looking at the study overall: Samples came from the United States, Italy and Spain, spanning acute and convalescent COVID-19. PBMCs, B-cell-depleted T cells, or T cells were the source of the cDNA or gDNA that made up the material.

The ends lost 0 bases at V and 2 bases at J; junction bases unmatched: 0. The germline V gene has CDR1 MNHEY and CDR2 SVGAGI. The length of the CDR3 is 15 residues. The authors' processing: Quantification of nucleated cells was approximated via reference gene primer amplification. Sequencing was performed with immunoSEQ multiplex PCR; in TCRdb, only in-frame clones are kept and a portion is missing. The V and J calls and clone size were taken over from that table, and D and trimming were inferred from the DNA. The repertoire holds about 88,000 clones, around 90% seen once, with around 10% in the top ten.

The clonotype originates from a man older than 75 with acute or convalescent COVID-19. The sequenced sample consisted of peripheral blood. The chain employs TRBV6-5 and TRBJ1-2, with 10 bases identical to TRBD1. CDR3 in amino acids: CASSYSGQGNYGYTF. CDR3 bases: TGTGCCAGCAGTTACTCGGGACAGGGGAACTATGGCTACACCTTC.